This T cell receptor (beta chain) was recovered during a study of graft-versus-host responses after intestinal transplantation. Generated by immunoSEQ multiplex PCR, the TCRdb table keeps only in-frame clones and is missing some. Of about 88,000 clones listed, approximately 90% are singletons. Germline V gene lookup returns CDR1 SSHAT and CDR2 FNYEAQ (reference sequence). Losses at the gene ends were 5 bases for V and 2 bases for J; bases not matched to a gene: 5. The CDR3 totals 15 residues. In the case of this clone: As yet, its antigen is unknown.

The clonotype originates from a human donor who was the organ donor for an intestinal transplant. The source was unstimulated CD4+ T cells sorted from spleen or lymph node cells, collected before transplant. V is TRBV7-7 and J is TRBJ2-5; the match to TRBD1 covers 10 bases. CDR3 residues: CASSAPGQGQETQYF. The CDR3, as DNA: TGTGCCAGCAGCGCCCCGGGACAGGGGCAAGAGACCCAGTACTTC. The full variable domain, rest sourced from reference TRBV7-7 and TRBJ2-5, is GAGVSQSPRYKVTKRGQDVTLRCDPISSHATLYWYQQALGQGPEFLTYFNYEAQPDKSGLPSDRFSAERPEGSISTLTIQRTEQRDSAMYRCASSAPGQGQETQYFGPGTRLLVL.